The clone carrying this TCR beta chain has only a few counts. The data are from a study of blood T cell repertoires in COVID-19. About the study: There were acute and convalescent COVID-19 samples, and they came from the United States, Italy and Spain. Nucleic acid was either cDNA or gDNA, and it came from T cells, B-cell-depleted T cells, or PBMCs.

The CDR3 is 17 amino acids. Germline V gives CDR1 GTSNPN, CDR2 SVGIG (reference sequence). V lost 2 bases, J lost 6 bases, and 16 bases stayed unmatched. Per the original data handling: Using reference gene primer amplification, nucleated cell counts were estimated. TCRdb's table, derived via immunoSEQ multiplex PCR, lists solely in-frame clones and lacks some. The V and J calls and clone size are taken from that table; D and trimming were inferred from the DNA. The table has more than 450,000 clones, about 90% seen once. This chain joins TRBV30 and TRBJ1-1; 9 bases agree with TRBD1. The origin of this receptor is a woman aged 18-29 years who had recovered from COVID-19. The source material was PBMCs or T cells enriched from blood (not recorded which). The CDR3 region is CAWSTPGLRDRASEAFF. CDR3 sequence (DNA): TGTGCCTGGAGTACCCCTGGTCTAAGGGACAGGGCTTCTGAAGCTTTCTTT.